This T cell receptor (beta chain) was identified in a study of CD8 T cell repertoires and HIV-1 epitope variants. Looking at the study overall: An uncultured baseline aliquot held 1M T cells.

TCR beta CDR3 was sequenced at survey depth on immunoSEQ. Repertoires were generated with immunoSEQ multiplex PCR, while TCRdb's copy carries only in-frame clones and drops some. The data contain about 5,000 clones, approximately 70% of them singletons. As for this clone: Its antigen is unidentified.

This CDR3 comprises 16 residues. The germline gives CDR1 MDHEN, CDR2 SYDVKM. The junction had 12 bases not matched to a gene; V was cut back by 6 bases and J by 2 bases. The receptor was derived from a male donor with HIV. J is TRBJ1-2 and V is TRBV28, with 7 nucleotides matching TRBD1. The sequenced sample consisted of cultured CD8+ T cells derived from PBMCs. The chain's CDR3 is CASSLSQGEGNYGYTF. DNA of the CDR3: TGTGCCAGCAGCCTATCGCAGGGGGAGGGAAACTATGGCTACACCTTC.